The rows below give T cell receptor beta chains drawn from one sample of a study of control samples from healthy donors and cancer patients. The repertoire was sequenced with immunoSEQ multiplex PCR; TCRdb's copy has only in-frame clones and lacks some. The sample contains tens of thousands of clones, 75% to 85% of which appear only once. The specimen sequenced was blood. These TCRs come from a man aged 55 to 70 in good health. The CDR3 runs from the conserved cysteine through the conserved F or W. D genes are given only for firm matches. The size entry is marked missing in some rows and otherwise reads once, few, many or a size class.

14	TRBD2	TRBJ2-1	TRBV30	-	TGTGCCTGGAGTGGGGACTACACACGTCGGGTGCAGTTCTTC	CAWSGDYTRRVQFF
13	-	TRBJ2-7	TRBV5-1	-	TGCGCCAGCAGCTTGAGGGGTAGCTACGAGCAGTACTTC	CASSLRGSYEQYF
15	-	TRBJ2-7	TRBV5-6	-	TGTGCCAGCAGCTGGGACGGTTTGGTCGACTACGAGCAGTACTTC	CASSWDGLVDYEQYF
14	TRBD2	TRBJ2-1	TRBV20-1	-	TGCAGTGCTAGTCTGGGCGGGAGGGTGAATGAGCAGTTCTTC	CSASLGGRVNEQFF
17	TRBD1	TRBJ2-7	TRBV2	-	TGTGCCAGCAGTCCCCCGGCAAGACAGGGAAGCTCCTACGAGCAGTACTTC	CASSPPARQGSSYEQYF
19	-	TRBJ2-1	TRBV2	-	TGTGCCAGCAGCACCTATTCCAAGGGGGGGTTCGACTCCTACAATGAGCAGTTCTTC	CASSTYSKGGFDSYNEQFF
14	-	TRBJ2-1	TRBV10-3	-	TGTGCCATCAGTGAGTCTGGCAGGGGCAATGAGCAGTTCTTC	CAISESGRGNEQFF
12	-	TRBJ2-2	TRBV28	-	TGTGCCAGCAAAGTCCCGTTAGGGGAGCTGTTTTTT	CASKVPLGELFF
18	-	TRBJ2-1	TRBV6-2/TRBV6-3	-	TGTGCCCCCAGCCTGTCACAGGGTAACGACAATCTATACAATGAGCAGTTCTTC	CAPSLSQGNDNLYNEQFF
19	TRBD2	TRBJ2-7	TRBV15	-	TGTGCCACCAGCAGAGATGGGAGGGTAGGGTCGGGTAGCTCCTACGAGCAGTACTTC	CATSRDGRVGSGSSYEQYF
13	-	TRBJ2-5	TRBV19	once	TGTGCCAGTAGTATCGGACAGCAAGAGACCCAGTACTTC	CASSIGQQETQYF
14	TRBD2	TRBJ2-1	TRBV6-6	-	TGTGCCAGCAGTTCGGGCGGGGGTTACAATGAGCAGTTCTTC	CASSSGGGYNEQFF
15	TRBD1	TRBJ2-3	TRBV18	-	TGTGCCAGCTCAAAGGACAGGAGGAGCACAGATACGCAGTATTTT	CASSKDRRSTDTQYF
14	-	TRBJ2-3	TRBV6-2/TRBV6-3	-	TGTGCCAGCAGCCAGGGGGGAGCACAAGATACGCAGTATTTT	CASSQGGAQDTQYF
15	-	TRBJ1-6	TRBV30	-	TGTGCCTGGAGTGCCCGCAGGGGCCAGGGGTCACCCCTCCACTTT	CAWSARRGQGSPLHF
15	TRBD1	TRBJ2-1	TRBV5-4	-	TGTGCCAGCAGCTTGCGGGACAGGGAAGGCATTGAGCAGTTCTTC	CASSLRDREGIEQFF
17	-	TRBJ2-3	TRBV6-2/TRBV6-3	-	TGTGCCAGCAGTTACCCCGGGTTACCATCTAGCACAGATACGCAGTATTTT	CASSYPGLPSSTDTQYF
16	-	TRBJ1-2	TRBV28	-	TGTGCCAGCAGTAAGCGAGCCCGACAGGCCTACTATGGCTACACCTTC	CASSKRARQAYYGYTF
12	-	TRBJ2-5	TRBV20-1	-	TGCAGTGCTAGTTTTGGCAAAGAGACCCAGTACTTC	CSASFGKETQYF
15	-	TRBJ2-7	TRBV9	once	TGTGCCAGCAGCCCTGAACAGGGACCAATCTACGAGCAGTACTTC	CASSPEQGPIYEQYF
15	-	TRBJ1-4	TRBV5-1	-	TGCGCCAGCAGCATTGAGGGTTCCACCTTAGAAAAACTGTTTTTT	CASSIEGSTLEKLFF
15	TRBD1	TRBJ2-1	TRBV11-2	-	TGTGCCAGCAGCCTCCCCGGACAGGGGGGGAATGAGCAGTTCTTC	CASSLPGQGGNEQFF
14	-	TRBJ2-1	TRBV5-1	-	TGCGCCAGCAAGGCCGGGGCCTTCGACAATGAGCAGTTCTTC	CASKAGAFDNEQFF
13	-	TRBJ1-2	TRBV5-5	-	TGTGCCAGCAGCTTGGAGATTAACTATGGCTACACCTTC	CASSLEINYGYTF